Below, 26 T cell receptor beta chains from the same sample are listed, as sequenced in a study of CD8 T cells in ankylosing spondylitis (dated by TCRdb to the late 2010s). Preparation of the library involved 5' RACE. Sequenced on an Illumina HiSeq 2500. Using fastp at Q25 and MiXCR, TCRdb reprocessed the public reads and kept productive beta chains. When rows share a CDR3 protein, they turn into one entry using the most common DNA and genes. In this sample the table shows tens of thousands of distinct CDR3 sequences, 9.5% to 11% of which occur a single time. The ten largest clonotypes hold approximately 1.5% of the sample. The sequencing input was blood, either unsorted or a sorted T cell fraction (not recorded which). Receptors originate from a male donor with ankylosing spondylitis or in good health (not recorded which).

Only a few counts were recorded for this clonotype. The DNA of the CDR3 is TGCAGCGTTGTAGCGGGGGCGAACACCGGGGAGCTGTTTTTT. Translating it yields CSVVAGANTGELFF. The chain employs TRBV29-1 and TRBJ2-2; 9 bases agree with TRBD2. V lost 4 bases, J lost 0 bases, and 0 bases stayed unmatched. This CDR3 comprises 14 residues. Germline values: CDR1 SQVTM, CDR2 ANQGSEA.

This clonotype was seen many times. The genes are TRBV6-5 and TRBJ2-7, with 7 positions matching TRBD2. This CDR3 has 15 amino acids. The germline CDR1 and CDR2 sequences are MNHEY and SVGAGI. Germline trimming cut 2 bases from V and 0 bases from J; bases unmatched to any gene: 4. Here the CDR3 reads CASSYGSGGSYEQYF. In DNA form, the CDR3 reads TGTGCCAGCAGTTACGGGTCGGGGGGCTCCTACGAGCAGTACTTC.

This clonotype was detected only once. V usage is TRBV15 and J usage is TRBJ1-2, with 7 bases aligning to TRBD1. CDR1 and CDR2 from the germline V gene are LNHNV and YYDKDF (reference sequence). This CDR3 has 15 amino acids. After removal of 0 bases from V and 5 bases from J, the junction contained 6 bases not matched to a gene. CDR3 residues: CATSRDPRQGYGYTF. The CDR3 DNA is TGTGCCACCAGCAGAGATCCCCGACAGGGATATGGCTACACCTTC.

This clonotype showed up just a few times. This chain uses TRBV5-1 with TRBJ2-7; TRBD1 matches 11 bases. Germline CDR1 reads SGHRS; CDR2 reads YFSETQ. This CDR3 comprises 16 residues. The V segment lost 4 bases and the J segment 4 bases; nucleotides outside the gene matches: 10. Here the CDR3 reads CASSPPRGTGGYEQYF. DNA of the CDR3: TGCGCCAGCAGCCCTCCCCGCGGGACAGGGGGTTACGAGCAGTACTTC.

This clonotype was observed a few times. CDR3 nucleotide sequence: TGTGCCAGCAGTGTCCGGGGGGGCGGCAACATTCAGTACTTC. This sequence encodes CASSVRGGGNIQYF. The chain uses TRBV2 and TRBJ2-4; 8 nucleotides align to TRBD2. J was trimmed by 7 bases and V by 4 bases; bases with no gene match: 6. CDR1 and CDR2 from the germline V gene are SNHLY and FYNNEI. CDR3 length: 14 residues.

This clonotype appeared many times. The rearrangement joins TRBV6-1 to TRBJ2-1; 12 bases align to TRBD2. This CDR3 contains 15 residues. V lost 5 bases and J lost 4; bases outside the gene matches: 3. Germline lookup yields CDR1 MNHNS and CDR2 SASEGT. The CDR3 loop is CASSLTSGGYNEQFF. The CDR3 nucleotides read TGTGCCAGCAGTCTAACTAGCGGGGGGTACAATGAGCAGTTCTTC.

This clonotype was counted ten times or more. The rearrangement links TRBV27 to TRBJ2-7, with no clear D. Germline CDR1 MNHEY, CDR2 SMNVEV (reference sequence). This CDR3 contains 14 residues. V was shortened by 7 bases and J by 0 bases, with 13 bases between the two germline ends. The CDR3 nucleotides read TGTGCCAGCACTCCAGGATGGGCCTCCTACGAGCAGTACTTC. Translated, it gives CASTPGWASYEQYF.

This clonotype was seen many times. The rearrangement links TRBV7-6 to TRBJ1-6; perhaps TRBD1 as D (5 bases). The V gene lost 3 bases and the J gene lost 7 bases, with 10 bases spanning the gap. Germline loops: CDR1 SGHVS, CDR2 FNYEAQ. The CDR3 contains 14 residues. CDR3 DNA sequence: TGTGCCAGCAGCTTGGGGGGTAGCAATTCACCCCTCCACTTT. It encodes CASSLGGSNSPLHF. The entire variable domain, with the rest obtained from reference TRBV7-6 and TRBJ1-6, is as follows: GAGVSQSPRYKVTKRGQDVALRCDPISGHVSLYWYRQALGQGPEFLTYFNYEAQQDKSGLPNDRFSAERPEGSISTLTIQRTEQRDSAMYRCASSLGGSNSPLHFGNGTRLTVT.

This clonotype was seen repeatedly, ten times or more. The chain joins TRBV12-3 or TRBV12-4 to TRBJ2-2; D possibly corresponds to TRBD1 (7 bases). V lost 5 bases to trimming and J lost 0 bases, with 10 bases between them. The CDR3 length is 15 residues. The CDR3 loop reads CASSRRGANTGELFF. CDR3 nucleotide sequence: TGTGCCAGCAGTCGCAGGGGGGCGAACACCGGGGAGCTGTTTTTT.

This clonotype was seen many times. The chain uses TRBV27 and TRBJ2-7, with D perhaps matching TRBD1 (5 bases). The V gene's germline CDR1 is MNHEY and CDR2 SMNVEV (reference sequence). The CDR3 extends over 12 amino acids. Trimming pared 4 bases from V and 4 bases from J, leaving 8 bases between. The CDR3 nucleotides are TGTGCCAGCAGTTCATCAGGGTACGAGCAGTACTTC. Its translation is CASSSSGYEQYF.

CDR3 residues: CSVVQGVEEQYF. CDR3 nucleotides: TGCAGCGTAGTTCAGGGGGTGGAGGAGCAGTACTTC. The chain couples TRBV29-1 to TRBJ2-7; 7 positions agree with TRBD1. Germline CDR1 and CDR2: SQVTM and ANQGSEA. This CDR3 has 12 residues. V shed 6 bases and J 7 bases; nucleotides not matched to a gene: 9.

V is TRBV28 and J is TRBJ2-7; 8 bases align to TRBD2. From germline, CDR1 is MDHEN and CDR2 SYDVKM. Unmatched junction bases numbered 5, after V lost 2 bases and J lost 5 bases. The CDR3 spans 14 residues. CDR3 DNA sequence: TGTGCCAGCAGTTTAAACGGGGGGGCCGACGAGCAGTACTTC. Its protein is CASSLNGGADEQYF.

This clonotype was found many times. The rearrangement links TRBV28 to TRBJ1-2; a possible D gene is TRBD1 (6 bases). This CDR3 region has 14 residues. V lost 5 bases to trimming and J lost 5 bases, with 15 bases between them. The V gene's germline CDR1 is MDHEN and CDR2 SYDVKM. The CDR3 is CASSTGTHIYGYTF. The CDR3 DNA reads TGTGCCAGCAGTACCGGGACACATATTTATGGCTACACCTTC.

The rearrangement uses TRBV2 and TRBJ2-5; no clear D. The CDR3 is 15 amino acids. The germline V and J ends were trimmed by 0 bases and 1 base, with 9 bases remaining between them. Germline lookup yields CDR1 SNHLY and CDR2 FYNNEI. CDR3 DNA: TGTGCCAGCAGTGAAGCGGGCGGCTTCCAAGAGACCCAGTACTTC. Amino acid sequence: CASSEAGGFQETQYF.

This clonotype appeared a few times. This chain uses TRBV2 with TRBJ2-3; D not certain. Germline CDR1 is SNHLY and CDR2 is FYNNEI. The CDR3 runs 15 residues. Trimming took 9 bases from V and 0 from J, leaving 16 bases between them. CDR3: CASRTAQKSTDTQYF. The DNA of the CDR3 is TGTGCCAGTAGGACCGCCCAAAAAAGCACAGATACGCAGTATTTT.

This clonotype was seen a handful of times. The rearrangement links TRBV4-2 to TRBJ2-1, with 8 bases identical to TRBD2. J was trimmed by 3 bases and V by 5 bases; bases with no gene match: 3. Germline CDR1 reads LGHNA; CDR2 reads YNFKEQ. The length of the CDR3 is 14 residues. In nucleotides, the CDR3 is TGTGCCAGCAGCGATGGGACTAGCTACAATGAGCAGTTCTTC. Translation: CASSDGTSYNEQFF.

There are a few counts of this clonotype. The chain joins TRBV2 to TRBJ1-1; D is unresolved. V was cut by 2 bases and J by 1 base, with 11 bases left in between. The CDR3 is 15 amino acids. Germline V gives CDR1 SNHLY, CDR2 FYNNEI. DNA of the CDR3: TGTGCCAGCAGTGAACTGGAGACGGGGAACACTGAAGCTTTCTTT. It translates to CASSELETGNTEAFF.

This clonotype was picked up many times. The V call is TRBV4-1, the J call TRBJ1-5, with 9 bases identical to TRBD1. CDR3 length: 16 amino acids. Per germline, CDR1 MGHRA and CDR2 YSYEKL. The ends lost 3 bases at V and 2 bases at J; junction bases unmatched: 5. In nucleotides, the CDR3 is TGCGCCAGCAGCCAGAAGGACAGGGGCGGCAATCAGCCCCAGCATTTT. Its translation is CASSQKDRGGNQPQHF.

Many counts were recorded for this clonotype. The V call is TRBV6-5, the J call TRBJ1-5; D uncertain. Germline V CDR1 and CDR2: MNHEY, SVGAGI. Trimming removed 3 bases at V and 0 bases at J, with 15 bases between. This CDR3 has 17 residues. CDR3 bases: TGTGCCAGCAGTTATAGGACGGGCGACCATAGCAATCAGCCCCAGCATTTT. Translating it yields CASSYRTGDHSNQPQHF.

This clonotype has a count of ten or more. This chain's CDR3 is CASSQGVTTYNEQFF. DNA for the CDR3: TGTGCCAGCAGCCAGGGGGTGACTACCTACAATGAGCAGTTCTTC. The chain recombines TRBV9 with TRBJ2-1, with 7 bases identical to TRBD1. The CDR3 covers 15 residues. Germline values: CDR1 SGDLS, CDR2 YYNGEE. Losses at the gene ends were 4 bases for V and 2 bases for J; bases not matched to a gene: 6.

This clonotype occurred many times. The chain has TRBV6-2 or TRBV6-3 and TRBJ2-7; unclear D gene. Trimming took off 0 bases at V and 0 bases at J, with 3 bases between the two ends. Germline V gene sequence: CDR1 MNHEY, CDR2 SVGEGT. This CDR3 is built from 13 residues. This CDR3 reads CASSYSGSYEQYF. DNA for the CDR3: TGTGCCAGCAGTTACTCGGGCTCCTACGAGCAGTACTTC.

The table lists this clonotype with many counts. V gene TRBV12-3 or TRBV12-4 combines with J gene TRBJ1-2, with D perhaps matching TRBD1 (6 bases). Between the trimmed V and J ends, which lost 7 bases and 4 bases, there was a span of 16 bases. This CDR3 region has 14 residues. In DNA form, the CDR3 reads TGTGCCAGCACCAAGGGGGGAGCCGGCTATGGCTACACCTTC. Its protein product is CASTKGGAGYGYTF.

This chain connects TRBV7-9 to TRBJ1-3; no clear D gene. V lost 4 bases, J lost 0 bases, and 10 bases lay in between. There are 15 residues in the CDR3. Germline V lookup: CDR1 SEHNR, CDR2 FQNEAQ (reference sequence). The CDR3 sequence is CASSSPSSSGNTIYF. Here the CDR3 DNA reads TGTGCCAGCAGCTCCCCGTCTAGCTCTGGAAACACCATATATTTT.

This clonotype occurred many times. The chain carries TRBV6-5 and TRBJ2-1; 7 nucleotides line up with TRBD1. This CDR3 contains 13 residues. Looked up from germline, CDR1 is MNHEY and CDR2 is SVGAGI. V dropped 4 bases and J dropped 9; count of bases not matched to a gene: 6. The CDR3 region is CASSFRGYGEQFF. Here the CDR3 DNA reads TGTGCCAGCAGTTTCAGGGGGTATGGTGAGCAGTTCTTC.

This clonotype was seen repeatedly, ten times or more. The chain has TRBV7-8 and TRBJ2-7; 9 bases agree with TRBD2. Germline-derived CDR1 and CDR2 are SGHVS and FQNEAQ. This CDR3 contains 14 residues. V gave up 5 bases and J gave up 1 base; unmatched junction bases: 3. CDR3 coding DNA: TGTGCCAGCAGCCAAACTAGCGGGTCCTACGAGCAGTACTTC. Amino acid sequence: CASSQTSGSYEQYF.

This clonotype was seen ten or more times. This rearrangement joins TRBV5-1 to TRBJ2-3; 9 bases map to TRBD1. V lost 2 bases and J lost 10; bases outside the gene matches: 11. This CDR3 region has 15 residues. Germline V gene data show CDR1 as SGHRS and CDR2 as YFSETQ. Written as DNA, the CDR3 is TGCGCCAGCAGCTTTGCCGGGACAGGGAAGTTGGCGCAGTATTTT. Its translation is CASSFAGTGKLAQYF.